This T cell receptor (beta chain) was recorded in a study of beta chain features in type 1 diabetes. In regard to this clone: Its specificity is unknown.

Sequencing targeted expressed TCRB transcripts, as all isolated RNA had been reverse transcribed. Assay used: immunoSEQ multiplex PCR; TCRdb lists only in-frame clones, some missing. This sample has some 240,000 clones; around 16% occur once, and the top ten carry approximately 0.087%. Per donor, one heparinised blood draw averaged about 116 mL. Study results and caveats: PCR might show a preference for shorter templates, equally across patients and controls. TCRB CDR3s were moderately but significantly shorter in Type 1 diabetes patients in all four CD4+ subsets.

The sequencing sample was made of naive CD4+ T cells from blood. This TCR came from a man aged 25 to 40 with type 1 diabetes.

CDR3 coding DNA: TGTGCCAGCAGCGGGGACAGGGAGGATGGTACGCAGTATTTT. The encoded protein is CASSGDREDGTQYF. V usage is TRBV7-9 and J usage is TRBJ2-3; TRBD1 matches 9 bases. The V segment lost 5 bases and the J segment 8 bases; nucleotides outside the gene matches: 8. CDR1 and CDR2 from the germline V gene are SEHNR and FQNEAQ (reference sequence). The CDR3 has 14 amino acids.